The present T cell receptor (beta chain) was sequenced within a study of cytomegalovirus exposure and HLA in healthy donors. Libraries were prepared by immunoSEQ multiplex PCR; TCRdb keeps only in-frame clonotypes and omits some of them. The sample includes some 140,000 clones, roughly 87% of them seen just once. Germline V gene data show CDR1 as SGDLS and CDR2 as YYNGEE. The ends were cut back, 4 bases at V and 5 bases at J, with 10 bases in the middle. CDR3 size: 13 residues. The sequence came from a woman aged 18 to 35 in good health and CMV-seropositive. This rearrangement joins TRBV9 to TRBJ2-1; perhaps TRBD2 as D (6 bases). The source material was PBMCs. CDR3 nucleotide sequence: TGTGCCAGCAGCTCGGGACTTGACAATGAGCAGTTCTTC. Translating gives CASSSGLDNEQFF.